The 31 T cell receptor beta chains given below trace back to one sample, sequenced in a study of beta chain features in type 1 diabetes. The isolated RNA, all of it, was reverse transcribed, so expressed TCRB transcripts were what got sequenced. The method was immunoSEQ multiplex PCR; TCRdb's version includes in-frame clones alone and lacks a portion of them. The data contain a few hundred thousand clones, over 7.5% of them singletons. Sequencing was carried out using naive CD4+ T cells from blood. These receptors all stem from a woman in her late teens or twenties in good health.

This clone was recorded a few times. The CDR3 DNA sequence: TGCAGTGTTCCGGGAAACTATGGCTACACCTTC. Translating gives CSVPGNYGYTF. The chain couples TRBV20-1 to TRBJ1-2; no clear D. Germline V gene lookup returns CDR1 DFQATT and CDR2 SNEGSKA (reference sequence). V was pared by 7 bases and J by 2 bases, with 8 bases between. There are 11 residues in the CDR3.

This sequence joins TRBV5-6 and TRBJ1-2, with 9 bases matching TRBD1. The CDR3 extends over 13 amino acids. Germline CDR1 reads SGHDT; CDR2 reads YYEEEE. Trimming cost V 3 bases and J 10 bases; bases outside gene matches: 7. The CDR3: CASSSGTGTVYTF. CDR3 bases: TGTGCCAGCAGCTCCGGGACAGGGACAGTCTACACCTTC.

This clone was picked up a small number of times. DNA of the CDR3: TGTGCCAGCAGTCGAGACAGGGGCAATGAGCAGTTCTTC. Translated, it gives CASSRDRGNEQFF. The gene calls are TRBV27 and TRBJ2-1, with 8 nucleotides matching TRBD1. The germline V gene has CDR1 MNHEY and CDR2 SMNVEV (reference sequence). Trimming removed 5 bases from V and 6 bases from J; junction bases left unmatched: 3. This CDR3 has 13 residues.

This clone was detected only a few times. This chain connects TRBV6-5 to TRBJ2-7; D gene uncertain. Trimming pared 4 bases from V and 2 bases from J, leaving 15 bases between. Germline assignment: CDR1 MNHEY and CDR2 SVGAGI. The CDR3 sequence is 15 residues long. In DNA, the CDR3 is TGTGCCAGCAGTTTCCCCTGGCCGTCGCCCTACGAGCAGTACTTC. It codes for CASSFPWPSPYEQYF.

V gene TRBV7-9 combines with J gene TRBJ2-1; 9 bases match TRBD2. This CDR3 is 16 amino acids long. The germline CDR1 and CDR2 sequences are SEHNR and FQNEAQ (reference sequence). V gave up 4 bases and J gave up 0 bases; unmatched junction bases: 4. The CDR3 sequence: CASSWLAGSSYNEQFF. The DNA for the CDR3 is TGTGCCAGCAGCTGGCTAGCGGGAAGCTCCTACAATGAGCAGTTCTTC.

This sequence joins TRBV11-2 and TRBJ2-2; no reliable D call. Trimming cost V 2 bases and J 0 bases, with 7 bases left between them. CDR3 length equals 15 residues. In germline, CDR1 is SGHAT, CDR2 FQNNGV. In nucleotides, the CDR3 is TGTGCCAGCAGCTTAATGCTAGCGAACACCGGGGAGCTGTTTTTT. This gives the protein CASSLMLANTGELFF.

This clone was counted ten times or more. This chain joins TRBV15 and TRBJ2-6; D not resolved. The V end was cut by 7 bases, the J end by 1 base, with 11 bases between. The CDR3 loop spans 15 amino acids. From germline, CDR1 is LNHNV and CDR2 YYDKDF (reference sequence). CDR3 sequence: CATKTGGSGANVLTF. The CDR3 bases are TGTGCCACCAAGACGGGTGGGTCTGGGGCCAACGTCCTGACTTTC.

This clone was counted between two and nine times. The chain recombines TRBV5-6 with TRBJ1-2; tentatively, D is TRBD1 (6 bases). This CDR3 has 14 residues. Germline assignment: CDR1 SGHDT and CDR2 YYEEEE. V lost 2 bases and J lost 3, with 11 bases in between. CDR3 DNA sequence: TGTGCCAGCAGCTTCCGTAGACAGGACTATGGCTACACCTTC. Its protein is CASSFRRQDYGYTF.

There are a few counts of this clone. The chain recombines TRBV27 with TRBJ1-2, with 9 bases identical to TRBD1. Germline V gives CDR1 MNHEY, CDR2 SMNVEV (reference sequence). J was trimmed by 2 bases and V by 5 bases; bases with no gene match: 9. CDR3 length equals 16 residues. The CDR3 is CASSKSRTGANYGYTF. As DNA, the CDR3 is TGTGCCAGCAGTAAAAGCCGGACAGGGGCGAACTATGGCTACACCTTC.

A few counts support this clone. The chain carries TRBV30 and TRBJ1-6, with 7 bases aligning to TRBD1. The length of the CDR3 is 14 residues. V dropped 3 bases and J dropped 7; count of bases not matched to a gene: 6. Germline-derived CDR1 and CDR2 are GTSNPN and SVGIG (reference sequence). The CDR3 nucleotides are TGTGCCTGGAGGGGACAGTTGGCGAATTCACCCCTCCACTTT. This translates into CAWRGQLANSPLHF.

This clone was seen a few times. The chain couples TRBV27 to TRBJ2-4; TRBD1 matches at 7 bases. V lost 5 bases and J lost 0; bases outside the gene matches: 4. Per the germline V gene, CDR1 is MNHEY and CDR2 is SMNVEV (reference sequence). The CDR3 extends over 15 amino acids. The CDR3 loop is CASSPTGVAKNIQYF. In DNA, the CDR3 is TGTGCCAGCAGTCCTACAGGGGTAGCCAAAAACATTCAGTACTTC.

The genes are TRBV9 and TRBJ1-2, with 12 bases that match TRBD1. Trimming removed 3 bases from V and 7 bases from J; junction bases left unmatched: 4. Germline CDR1 reads SGDLS; CDR2 reads YYNGEE. The length of the CDR3 is 14 residues. The CDR3 reads CASSAGTGGGGYTF. CDR3 nucleotide sequence: TGTGCCAGCAGCGCCGGGACAGGGGGCGGTGGCTACACCTTC.

This rearrangement joins TRBV28 to TRBJ2-7, with 9 bases that match TRBD1. V shed 10 bases and J 4 bases; nucleotides not matched to a gene: 11. The germline V gene encodes CDR1 MDHEN and CDR2 SYDVKM. The CDR3 has 14 residues. CDR3 sequence: CAIRPSGQGYEQYF. The CDR3 DNA reads TGTGCCATTAGGCCCTCGGGACAGGGTTACGAGCAGTACTTC.

On this clone itself: The germline gene is not matched at one end of the junction; a read error may be the cause. The chain combines TRBV30 with TRBJ1-2; D is possibly TRBD1 (5 bases). The germline V gene has CDR1 GTSNPN and CDR2 SVGIG (reference sequence). CDR3 size: 13 residues. CDR3 sequence reads: CACPTGRGYAYTF. The CDR3, as DNA: TGTGCCTGCCCGACGGGGAGGGGTTATGCCTACACCTTC. Complete variable domain (other parts from reference TRBV30 and TRBJ1-2): SQTIHQWPATLVQPVGSPLSLECTVEGTSNPNLYWYRQAAGRGLQLLFYSVGIGQISSEVPQNLSASRPQDRQFILSSKKLLLSDSGFYLCACPTGRGYAYTFGSGTRLTVV.

This clone appeared many times. The chain recombines TRBV30 with TRBJ2-1; 8 nucleotides match TRBD2. Germline CDR1 and CDR2: GTSNPN and SVGIG (reference sequence). There are 14 residues in the CDR3. V gave up 3 bases and J gave up 9 bases; unmatched junction bases: 10. CDR3 in amino acids: CAWREGNGRGEQFF. In nucleotides, the CDR3 is TGTGCCTGGAGGGAAGGAAACGGGAGGGGTGAGCAGTTCTTC.

This clone was seen only a few times. The rearrangement joins TRBV15 to TRBJ2-2; 8 nucleotides agree with TRBD2. CDR1 is LNHNV, CDR2 YYDKDF, per germline (reference sequence). With V trimmed by 0 bases and J by 2 bases, 14 bases remained unmatched. The CDR3 is 20 amino acids. The CDR3: CATSRDRVWLAGINTGELFF. In DNA form, the CDR3 reads TGTGCCACCAGCAGAGATCGAGTGTGGCTAGCGGGTATTAACACCGGGGAGCTGTTTTTT.

This clone has just a few counts. The CDR3, as DNA: TGTGCCAGCAGTAGCATCGGGGTCGGCGGCTACACCTTC. It translates to CASSSIGVGGYTF. V usage is TRBV6-5 and J usage is TRBJ1-2, with unresolved D. The CDR3 covers 13 residues. Germline lookup yields CDR1 MNHEY and CDR2 SVGAGI. V was pared by 5 bases and J by 8 bases, with 15 bases between.

This clone came up a few times. This chain joins TRBV18 and TRBJ2-7; 10 positions match TRBD1. The CDR3 is 19 residues long. Germline assignment: CDR1 KGHSH and CDR2 LQKENI. V gave up 3 bases and J gave up 0 bases; unmatched junction bases: 14. CDR3 region: CASSPRIRGQGHSSYEQYF. The DNA for the CDR3 is TGTGCCAGCTCACCTCGAATACGGGGACAGGGGCACTCCTCCTACGAGCAGTACTTC.

This rearrangement joins TRBV5-1 to TRBJ2-7, with a weak D call TRBD1 (5 bases). The germline V and J ends were trimmed by 2 bases and 5 bases, with 11 bases remaining between them. This CDR3 is built from 13 residues. Germline-derived CDR1 and CDR2 are SGHRS and YFSETQ. The CDR3 nucleotides read TGCGCCAGCAGCTTACAGGACGGAAACGAGCAGTACTTC. Encoded protein: CASSLQDGNEQYF.

V usage is TRBV30 and J usage is TRBJ2-4; 7 nucleotides match TRBD2. This CDR3 is built from 13 residues. The junction had 2 bases not matched to a gene; V was cut back by 3 bases and J by 3 bases. Germline values: CDR1 GTSNPN, CDR2 SVGIG (reference sequence). The CDR3 here is CAWRGGVKNIQYF. The CDR3 DNA sequence: TGTGCCTGGAGGGGGGGGGTCAAAAACATTCAGTACTTC.

This clone was detected a few times. The same CDR3 arises from other DNA sequences in this sample as well. The J gene is TRBJ2-3, the V gene TRBV30; 7 bases line up with TRBD1. Trimming removed 0 bases from V and 3 bases from J; junction bases left unmatched: 3. The germline V gene has CDR1 GTSNPN and CDR2 SVGIG (reference sequence). The CDR3 is 14 amino acids. CDR3 nucleotides: TGTGCCTGGAGTGTCGCAGGGGGTACAGATACGCAGTATTTT. As protein: CAWSVAGGTDTQYF.

The V call is TRBV2, the J call TRBJ2-7; perhaps TRBD1 as D (5 bases). Trimming removed 4 bases from V and 0 bases from J, with 7 bases in between. The CDR3 extends over 13 amino acids. Germline V gene sequence: CDR1 SNHLY, CDR2 FYNNEI. The CDR3 loop is CASSVQASYEQYF. The CDR3 DNA follows: TGTGCCAGCAGTGTACAGGCCTCCTACGAGCAGTACTTC.

The chain links TRBV9 to TRBJ2-7; D possibly corresponds to TRBD1 (6 bases). Germline V gene lookup returns CDR1 SGDLS and CDR2 YYNGEE. Trimming took off 2 bases at V and 3 bases at J, with 15 bases between the two ends. This CDR3 has 15 residues. The DNA for the CDR3 is TGTGCCAGCAGCGTCGAACAGGGTGGGGGCTACGAGCAGTACTTC. Protein: CASSVEQGGGYEQYF.

V is TRBV7-2 and J is TRBJ2-7; maybe TRBD1 (6 bases). This CDR3 contains 14 residues. Germline CDR1 SGHTA, CDR2 FQGNSA. Deletions cut 4 bases from V and 2 bases from J, with 12 bases between. In DNA form, the CDR3 reads TGTGCCAGCAGCTCCACCTGGGACACCTACGAGCAGTACTTC. Protein: CASSSTWDTYEQYF.

The chain uses TRBV2 and TRBJ2-1, with D perhaps matching TRBD1 (5 bases). This CDR3 is 15 amino acids long. Germline lookup yields CDR1 SNHLY and CDR2 FYNNEI. Trimming took off 6 bases at V and 7 bases at J, with 19 bases between the two ends. Here the CDR3 reads CASSAGGAGWNEQFF. Written as DNA, the CDR3 is TGTGCCAGCAGCGCCGGTGGGGCAGGGTGGAATGAGCAGTTCTTC. The variable domain in full, completed from reference TRBV2 and TRBJ2-1, reads EPEVTQTPSHQVTQMGQEVILRCVPISNHLYFYWYRQILGQKVEFLVSFYNNEISEKSEIFDDQFSVERPDGSNFTLKIRSTKLEDSAMYFCASSAGGAGWNEQFFGPGTRLTVL.

This chain joins TRBV7-8 and TRBJ2-7; TRBD2 matches 11 bases. This CDR3 is 15 amino acids long. V lost 8 bases, J lost 4 bases, and 10 bases stayed unmatched. Looked up from germline, CDR1 is SGHVS and CDR2 is FQNEAQ. CDR3 nucleotide sequence: TGTGCCAGCCAAATCGCGACTAGCGGGGAATACGAGCAGTACTTC. Its translation: CASQIATSGEYEQYF.

This CDR3 is CASSQEQDRRTGELFF. The CDR3 nucleotides read TGCGCCAGCAGCCAAGAACAGGACCGGAGAACCGGGGAGCTGTTTTTT. V gene TRBV4-1 combines with J gene TRBJ2-2; possible D gene TRBD1, 5 bases. Trimming took 0 bases from V and 5 from J, leaving 13 bases between them. The CDR3 is 16 amino acids. From germline, CDR1 is MGHRA and CDR2 YSYEKL.

This clone has a handful of counts. This CDR3 is CASSRAGGLLTYNEQFF. CDR3 DNA sequence: TGTGCCAGCTCACGTGCAGGGGGCCTTTTGACCTACAATGAGCAGTTCTTC. The chain is built from TRBV18 and TRBJ2-1, with 8 positions matching TRBD1. The length of the CDR3 is 17 residues. The germline CDR1 and CDR2 sequences are KGHSH and LQKENI. V gave up 4 bases and J gave up 2 bases; unmatched junction bases: 10.

The chain recombines TRBV25-1 with TRBJ1-1, with D possibly matching TRBD1 (5 bases). This CDR3 has 15 residues. V was clipped by 0 bases and J by 3 bases, with 11 bases between them. The germline CDR1 and CDR2 sequences are MGHDK and SYGVNS. The CDR3 DNA reads as TGTGCCAGCAGTGAATATAGGGGCCGCTACACTGAAGCTTTCTTT. Translated: CASSEYRGRYTEAFF.

The J gene is TRBJ1-1, the V gene TRBV11-2; D gene unclear. The CDR3 consists of 15 residues. V gave up 4 bases and J gave up 0 bases, with 12 bases separating them. CDR1 SGHAT and CDR2 FQNNGV come from the germline V gene. CDR3 DNA sequence: TGTGCCAGCAGCTCTCCAGAGACACTGAACACTGAAGCTTTCTTT. It yields the protein CASSSPETLNTEAFF.

CDR3 nucleotide sequence: TGTGCCAGCAGCCTGAGGACAGAAGTAATGAACACTGAAGCTTTCTTT. This encodes CASSLRTEVMNTEAFF. The rearrangement joins TRBV11-2 to TRBJ1-1; weak D call: TRBD1 (6 bases). Germline CDR1 is SGHAT and CDR2 is FQNNGV. Trimming stripped 5 bases from V and 0 bases from J, with 16 bases between. The CDR3 extends over 16 amino acids.